This is a list of T cell receptor beta chains from one sample in a study of blood T cell repertoires in COVID-19. TCRdb keeps only in-frame clones here, not all; method: immunoSEQ multiplex PCR. The sample shows approximately 480,000 clones, about nine tenths of them seen only once. Sequencing input: PBMCs or T cells enriched from blood (not recorded which). These receptors were taken from a woman younger than 30 who had recovered from COVID-19. Each CDR3 is given with its conserved first and last residue. The order of the fields is J gene, clone size, V gene, CDR3 protein. Size values are once, few and many counts, or a class for expanded clones, and some rows have none.

>TRBJ1-1|NA|TRBV30
CAWSGQGLAYFF
>TRBJ2-2|NA|TRBV29-1
CSVRGQGTTGELFF
>TRBJ2-5|NA|TRBV28
CASSSGFEEETQYF
>TRBJ2-3|NA|TRBV5-6
CASSSARGGARDTQYF
>TRBJ1-5|few|TRBV7-8
CASSLAGEGQPQHF
>TRBJ1-3|few|TRBV5-6
CASSFPTGGGNTIYF
>TRBJ1-2|NA|TRBV27
CASSAPGDGYTF
>TRBJ2-1|once|TRBV2
CASSELAGGQGYEQFF
>TRBJ1-1|once|TRBV30
CAWSHLNTEAFF
>TRBJ1-1|NA|TRBV30
CAYRTGFGEAFF
>TRBJ1-2|NA|TRBV6-5
CASSSGKGGDGYTF
>TRBJ2-6|once|TRBV15
CATSRGIGGAGANVLTF
>TRBJ2-5|once|TRBV24-1
CATSQTDQETQYF
>TRBJ2-5|NA|TRBV7-2
CASSLLGQLGETQYF
>TRBJ1-4|NA|TRBV29-1
CSADRGGNEKLFF
>TRBJ1-2|once|TRBV30
CAWTADRGNYGYTF
>TRBJ1-4|NA|TRBV2
CASSEGAEKLFF
>TRBJ2-3|few|TRBV7-9
CASSDGLAGVTDTQYF
>TRBJ2-6|NA|TRBV4-1
CASSQVAGASSGANVLTF
>TRBJ1-2|once|TRBV6-5
CASSYSSGDNYGYTF
>TRBJ2-1|NA|TRBV6-5
CASSYSWEWFEQFF
>TRBJ1-1|once|TRBV9
CASSAKAGGITEAFF
>TRBJ2-4|NA|TRBV2
CASEAGGQDIQYF
>TRBJ2-3|NA|TRBV5-4
CASSGEGTSGTDTQYF
>TRBJ1-2|NA|TRBV3-1/TRBV3-2
CASSQGERGYTF
>TRBJ1-2|NA|TRBV30
CAWREPTGAGGWSGYTF
>TRBJ1-5|NA|TRBV4-2
CASSPSRVSNQPQHF